Below, one T cell receptor beta chain is given with its context. The antigen remains undetermined. MiXCR, run by TCRdb on the 5' RACE reads, gives a single entry per CDR3 protein. The profile shows 650,000 to 800,000 distinct CDR3 sequences, around 8.3% of them singletons. The sample belongs to a study of identical twins. Overall study results and limits: Researchers caution that invariant MAIT and iNKT cells could partly confound zero-insertion analyses. Models underestimated out-of-frame TCR alpha sharing in monozygotic twins. Within beta out-of-frame sequences, the excess sharing observed between twins was weaker. Sequences that were out-of-frame, alpha and twin-shared displayed an excess of low generation probability.

The CDR3 covers 14 residues. CDR1 and CDR2 from the germline V gene are DFQATT and SNEGSKA (reference sequence). Trimming stripped 6 bases from V and 4 bases from J, with 19 bases between. This sample also belongs to another study, concerning yellow fever vaccine responses in identical twins.

The TCR originated in a woman younger than 30 in good health. V usage is TRBV20-1 and J usage is TRBJ2-7, with a weak D call TRBD2 (7 bases). The sample consisted of PBMCs. CDR3 protein: CSARGASGPYEQYF. DNA of the CDR3: TGCAGTGCCCGGGGGGCTAGCGGACCGTACGAGCAGTACTTC.